The 27 T cell receptor beta chains below were found in one sample sequenced in a study of cytomegalovirus exposure and HLA in healthy donors. The assay was immunoSEQ multiplex PCR, and TCRdb's table has in-frame clones only and misses some. The repertoire consists of 40,000 to 55,000 clones, with approximately 93% occurring once and the leading ten covering over 2%. Input material: PBMCs. The origin of the receptors is a woman between 18 and 29 years old in good health and CMV-seronegative.

The V call is TRBV19, the J call TRBJ1-2; 8 bases are shared with TRBD1. CDR1 LNHDA and CDR2 SQIVND come from the germline V gene (reference sequence). The CDR3 consists of 13 residues. With V trimmed by 9 bases and J by 6 bases, 9 bases remained unmatched. The CDR3 loop is CASRPDRADGYTF. Here the CDR3 DNA reads TGTGCCAGCCGCCCGGACAGGGCAGATGGCTACACCTTC.

The genes are TRBV7-8 and TRBJ1-5; 9 bases line up with TRBD1. There are 16 residues in the CDR3. Germline V gene sequence: CDR1 SGHVS, CDR2 FQNEAQ. V lost 3 bases, J lost 1 base, and 4 bases stayed unmatched. This chain's CDR3 is CASSFYRGQSNQPQHF. DNA for the CDR3: TGTGCCAGCAGCTTTTACAGGGGGCAAAGCAATCAGCCCCAGCATTTT.

The chain is built from TRBV10-2 and TRBJ2-1; 11 nucleotides match TRBD2. Per germline, CDR1 WSHSY and CDR2 SAAADI. The CDR3 sequence is 14 residues long. V shed 6 bases, J shed 10 bases, and the junction held 8 bases outside the gene matches. The CDR3 nucleotides are TGCGCCAGCAGGGGACTAGCGGATTCTTTAGAGCAGTTCTTC. Amino acids: CASRGLADSLEQFF.

A single count supports this clone. This rearrangement joins TRBV5-4 to TRBJ1-1; weak D call: TRBD1 (5 bases). This CDR3 is built from 16 residues. CDR1 SGHNT and CDR2 YYREEE come from the germline V gene (reference sequence). V was shortened by 4 bases and J by 6 bases, with 22 bases between the two germline ends. The CDR3 DNA reads TGTGCCAGCAGCCCTGGTCAGGGTAGTAAACTGGCTGAAGCTTTCTTT. It translates to CASSPGQGSKLAEAFF.

This chain connects TRBV18 to TRBJ2-3, with 13 bases that match TRBD2. The CDR3 totals 16 residues. Losses at the gene ends were 3 bases for V and 6 bases for J; bases not matched to a gene: 6. Germline V gives CDR1 KGHSH, CDR2 LQKENI. As DNA, the CDR3 is TGTGCCAGCTCACCCCCGGGACTAGCGGGGAAGGATACGCAGTATTTT. Protein: CASSPPGLAGKDTQYF. Combining the CDR3 with reference TRBV18 and TRBJ2-3 gives the whole variable domain NAGVMQNPRHLVRRRGQEARLRCSPMKGHSHVYWYRQLPEEGLKFMVYLQKENIIDESGMPKERFSAEFPKEGPSILRIQQVVRGDSAAYFCASSPPGLAGKDTQYFGPGTRLTVL.

The DNA of the CDR3 is TGTGCCAGCAGTTCGGGACTAGCGGGGAAAGATACGCAGTATTTT. It translates to CASSSGLAGKDTQYF. The chain is built from TRBV28 and TRBJ2-3, with TRBD2 identical over 13 bases. This CDR3 has 15 amino acids. V shed 4 bases, J shed 5 bases, and the junction held 3 bases outside the gene matches. Germline V gene sequence: CDR1 MDHEN, CDR2 SYDVKM.

This clone was recorded only once. V is TRBV5-1 and J is TRBJ2-3, with D perhaps matching TRBD2 (6 bases). The CDR3 spans 13 residues. The germline V and J ends were trimmed by 3 bases and 2 bases, with 7 bases remaining between them. Germline V gene data show CDR1 as SGHRS and CDR2 as YFSETQ. CDR3 sequence: CASSSGATDTQYF. The CDR3 DNA reads as TGCGCCAGCAGCTCGGGAGCCACAGATACGCAGTATTTT.

CDR3 sequence reads: CASRSGDRAFEGDTGELFF. As DNA, the CDR3 is TGTGCCAGCAGATCCGGGGACAGGGCCTTTGAGGGGGACACCGGGGAGCTGTTTTTT. The chain carries TRBV27 and TRBJ2-2; 9 bases line up with TRBD1. This CDR3 region has 19 residues. Germline V gives CDR1 MNHEY, CDR2 SMNVEV (reference sequence). Germline trimming cut 6 bases from V and 3 bases from J; bases unmatched to any gene: 17.

J is TRBJ1-1 and V is TRBV5-4, with TRBD1 as a possible D gene (6 bases). The V and J ends lost 2 bases and 3 bases respectively, with 8 bases between them. Per germline, CDR1 SGHNT and CDR2 YYREEE (reference sequence). This CDR3 region has 13 residues. CDR3 region: CASSLNRDTEAFF. CDR3 sequence (DNA): TGTGCCAGCAGCTTAAACAGGGACACTGAAGCTTTCTTT.

J is TRBJ1-5 and V is TRBV5-6; the match to TRBD1 covers 9 bases. V lost 6 bases and J lost 2; bases outside the gene matches: 6. This CDR3 has 15 amino acids. Germline CDR1 and CDR2: SGHDT and YYEEEE. CDR3 sequence: CASTQQGAGNQPQHF. The CDR3 region has the DNA TGTGCCAGCACCCAACAGGGGGCTGGCAATCAGCCCCAGCATTTT.

This clone came up a few times. The rearrangement joins TRBV4-1 to TRBJ1-1; 8 positions match TRBD1. Germline V CDR1 and CDR2: MGHRA, YSYEKL. The CDR3 runs 13 residues. Trimming removed 0 bases from V and 13 bases from J; junction bases left unmatched: 7. DNA for the CDR3: TGCGCCAGCAGCCAAGATGGGGACAGGAAGCTTTTCTTT. It encodes CASSQDGDRKLFF.

The J gene is TRBJ1-2, the V gene TRBV11-2; a possible D gene is TRBD1 (5 bases). Trimming cost V 0 bases and J 4 bases, with 9 bases left between them. The CDR3 length is 14 residues. Germline V gene lookup returns CDR1 SGHAT and CDR2 FQNNGV. The CDR3, as DNA: TGTGCCAGCAGCTTAGAGGGGGGGGGCTATGGCTACACCTTC. It specifies CASSLEGGGYGYTF.

By share of the sample, this clone is large (0.1 to 1%). This chain connects TRBV4-1 to TRBJ1-5, with D perhaps matching TRBD1 (5 bases). This CDR3 contains 15 residues. Germline V gives CDR1 MGHRA, CDR2 YSYEKL. V dropped 0 bases and J dropped 1 base, with 7 bases sitting between them. The CDR3: CASSQDGGSNQPQHF. The CDR3 DNA reads TGCGCCAGCAGCCAAGATGGGGGGAGCAATCAGCCCCAGCATTTT.

The chain carries TRBV11-2 and TRBJ2-1; D might be TRBD2 (5 bases). This CDR3 region has 14 residues. The V gene's germline CDR1 is SGHAT and CDR2 FQNNGV. The V and J ends lost 1 base and 6 bases respectively, with 10 bases between them. The CDR3 DNA sequence: TGTGCCAGCAGCTTAGGAGGGCGCACCAATGAGCAGTTCTTC. This encodes CASSLGGRTNEQFF.

The chain combines TRBV2 with TRBJ2-3, with TRBD1 as a possible D gene (5 bases). Germline values: CDR1 SNHLY, CDR2 FYNNEI. This CDR3 has 14 amino acids. V was shortened by 5 bases and J by 6 bases, with 15 bases between the two germline ends. CDR3 protein: CASSRGTARDTQYF. For the CDR3, the DNA is TGTGCCAGCAGTAGGGGAACAGCTAGGGATACGCAGTATTTT.

This chain connects TRBV6-5 to TRBJ2-1; TRBD2 is a possible D gene (6 bases). Trimming took 4 bases from V and 0 from J, leaving 13 bases between them. The CDR3 length is 16 residues. Germline-derived CDR1 and CDR2 are MNHEY and SVGAGI. The chain's CDR3 is CASSLFGGSSYNEQFF. The CDR3 DNA follows: TGTGCCAGCAGTTTATTTGGGGGGAGCTCCTACAATGAGCAGTTCTTC.

This chain joins TRBV9 and TRBJ2-5; D unclear. The CDR3 has 14 amino acids. Germline assignment: CDR1 SGDLS and CDR2 YYNGEE. The germline V and J ends were trimmed by 0 bases and 2 bases, with 8 bases remaining between them. For the CDR3, the DNA is TGTGCCAGCAGCGTAGCTCCGGGTCAAGAGACCCAGTACTTC. This gives the protein CASSVAPGQETQYF. Filled out from reference TRBV9 and TRBJ2-5, the complete variable domain reads DSGVTQTPKHLITATGQRVTLRCSPRSGDLSVYWYQQSLDQGLQFLIQYYNGEERAKGNILERFSAQQFPDLHSELNLSSLELGDSALYFCASSVAPGQETQYFGPGTRLLVL.

In DNA, the CDR3 is TGTGCCAGCAGCTTAGCGACCGGGAATGACAATCAGCCCCAGCATTTT. Protein: CASSLATGNDNQPQHF. This sequence joins TRBV7-6 and TRBJ1-5; D remains ambiguous. V shed 0 bases and J shed 3 bases, with 12 bases lying between them. The V gene's germline CDR1 is SGHVS and CDR2 FNYEAQ. The CDR3 loop spans 16 amino acids.

The V call is TRBV27, the J call TRBJ2-5, with TRBD2 identical over 15 bases. V shed 4 bases and J 4 bases; nucleotides not matched to a gene: 7. CDR1 MNHEY and CDR2 SMNVEV come from the germline V gene (reference sequence). The CDR3 totals 17 residues. The CDR3 DNA follows: TGTGCCAGCAGTTCCGGGACTAGCGGGAGGTGGCGAGAGACCCAGTACTTC. This codes for CASSSGTSGRWRETQYF.

The CDR3 loop is CASSYSRGRNTGELFF. The CDR3 DNA sequence: TGTGCCAGCAGTTACTCTAGGGGGAGGAACACCGGGGAGCTGTTTTTT. The chain combines TRBV6-5 with TRBJ2-2, with D possibly matching TRBD1 (6 bases). The CDR3 has 16 residues. Trimming removed 0 bases from V and 1 base from J, with 9 bases in between. Germline V gene data show CDR1 as MNHEY and CDR2 as SVGAGI.

The rearrangement links TRBV14 to TRBJ2-3, with a weak D call TRBD1 (5 bases). The CDR3 contains 16 residues. V lost 1 base and J lost 5, with 16 bases in between. CDR1 and CDR2 from the germline V gene are SGHDN and FVKESK. CDR3 sequence reads: CASSQGLRGRGDTQYF. The CDR3 DNA follows: TGTGCCAGCAGCCAAGGCCTTAGGGGCCGAGGAGATACGCAGTATTTT.

The rearrangement links TRBV19 to TRBJ2-1; 13 positions agree with TRBD2. The junction had 10 bases not matched to a gene; V was cut back by 4 bases and J by 7 bases. The CDR3 is made up of 17 amino acids. Germline CDR1 and CDR2: LNHDA and SQIVND (reference sequence). DNA for the CDR3: TGTGCCAGTAGTACCCATATGACTAGCGGGAGGAGAAATGAGCAGTTCTTC. Translating it yields CASSTHMTSGRRNEQFF. The variable domain in full, completed from reference TRBV19 and TRBJ2-1, reads DGGITQSPKYLFRKEGQNVTLSCEQNLNHDAMYWYRQDPGQGLRLIYYSQIVNDFQKGDIAEGYSVSREKKESFPLTVTSAQKNPTAFYLCASSTHMTSGRRNEQFFGPGTRLTVL.

This clone was observed once. This chain links TRBV29-1 with TRBJ2-1, with 7 nucleotides matching TRBD2. This CDR3 is built from 11 residues. V trimming: 7 bases; J trimming: 10 bases; junction bases outside the gene matches: 7. The germline V gene encodes CDR1 SQVTM and CDR2 ANQGSEA. The CDR3 here is CSARAGREQFF. The DNA for the CDR3 is TGCAGCGCTAGAGCGGGGAGGGAGCAGTTCTTC.

J is TRBJ1-2 and V is TRBV27, with D tentatively TRBD1 (5 bases). V was pared by 4 bases and J by 2 bases, with 11 bases between. Germline V gene sequence: CDR1 MNHEY, CDR2 SMNVEV (reference sequence). The CDR3 consists of 14 residues. In nucleotides, the CDR3 is TGTGCCAGCAGTTGGACACAGGAGAACTATGGCTACACCTTC. This codes for CASSWTQENYGYTF.

This clone was counted once. The chain has TRBV18 and TRBJ2-1; tentative D call: TRBD2 (7 bases). The germline gives CDR1 KGHSH, CDR2 LQKENI. The V gene lost 3 bases and the J gene lost 6 bases, with 15 bases spanning the gap. There are 15 residues in the CDR3. CDR3 region: CASSPGQSGGNEQFF. For the CDR3, the DNA is TGTGCCAGCTCACCGGGACAATCGGGGGGCAATGAGCAGTTCTTC. The variable domain in full, with the rest retrieved from reference TRBV18 and TRBJ2-1, is NAGVMQNPRHLVRRRGQEARLRCSPMKGHSHVYWYRQLPEEGLKFMVYLQKENIIDESGMPKERFSAEFPKEGPSILRIQQVVRGDSAAYFCASSPGQSGGNEQFFGPGTRLTVL.

J is TRBJ1-1 and V is TRBV6-5; D is possibly TRBD1 (6 bases). The V gene lost 4 bases and the J gene lost 0 bases, with 9 bases spanning the gap. Germline CDR1 MNHEY, CDR2 SVGAGI. The CDR3 length is 14 residues. CDR3 residues: CASSSDRLNTEAFF. CDR3 sequence (DNA): TGTGCCAGCAGTTCTGACAGGTTGAACACTGAAGCTTTCTTT.

CDR3 DNA: TGTGCCAGCTCCACGGGGGGCACCGGCGAGCAGTACTTC. This gives the protein CASSTGGTGEQYF. The chain is built from TRBV9 and TRBJ2-7; TRBD2 might be the D (7 bases). The CDR3 extends over 13 amino acids. Trimming left V 7 bases short and J 6 bases short, with 17 bases between. Germline V gene sequence: CDR1 SGDLS, CDR2 YYNGEE.